These 24 T cell receptor beta chains came from one sample sequenced in a study of T cell repertoires in cytomegalovirus infection. Their cognate antigens are unknown. TCRdb re-called the reads with MiXCR, one entry per CDR3 protein. The table shows 570,000 or so distinct CDR3 sequences, with approximately 40% occurring only once. The material sequenced was cultured PBMCs, taken from culture after CMV antigen stimulation. The receptors come from a human donor in good health (CMV status not recorded). Some clones in this sample may be carry-over from other donors' samples.

This rearrangement joins TRBV7-9 to TRBJ1-1; D possibly corresponds to TRBD1 (6 bases). Germline assignment: CDR1 SEHNR and CDR2 FQNEAQ (reference sequence). Between the trimmed V and J ends, which lost 5 bases and 3 bases, there was a span of 19 bases. The CDR3 consists of 16 residues. The CDR3 nucleotides read TGTGCCAGCAGCCCTAGGGGGGCCGACAGACACACTGAAGCTTTCTTT. Translating it yields CASSPRGADRHTEAFF.

This clonotype has a handful of counts. The chain is built from TRBV10-3 and TRBJ2-5; 12 bases are a match to TRBD2. Germline V CDR1 and CDR2: ENHRY, SYGVKD. The CDR3 sequence is 16 residues long. V dropped 3 bases and J dropped 2; count of bases not matched to a gene: 4. The CDR3 here is CAISDHGLAGQETQYF. In DNA, the CDR3 is TGTGCCATCAGTGACCACGGACTAGCGGGGCAAGAGACCCAGTACTTC.

The chain carries TRBV7-6 and TRBJ2-7; 8 positions agree with TRBD1. Germline CDR1 and CDR2: SGHVS and FNYEAQ. V was pared by 3 bases and J by 1 base, with 5 bases of the junction left unmatched. This CDR3 region has 15 residues. In DNA form, the CDR3 reads TGTGCCAGCAGCTTGTTAGACAGGGGATCCTACGAGCAGTACTTC. Translated, it gives CASSLLDRGSYEQYF.

This clonotype was observed at least ten times. CDR3 region: CASSLHADTQYF. CDR3 coding DNA: TGTGCCAGCAGTCTCCATGCAGATACGCAGTATTTT. The V and J genes are TRBV6-1 and TRBJ2-3, with D uncertain. The V gene lost 5 bases and the J gene lost 4 bases, with 7 bases spanning the gap. CDR1 and CDR2 from the germline V gene are MNHNS and SASEGT. The CDR3 spans 12 residues.

This clonotype was observed a handful of times. The rearrangement uses TRBV5-4 and TRBJ1-1; no firm D call. Germline-derived CDR1 and CDR2 are SGHNT and YYREEE (reference sequence). The CDR3 covers 13 residues. V lost 0 bases and J lost 3, with 6 bases in between. CDR3 nucleotides: TGTGCCAGCAGCTTGGCCTGGGACACTGAAGCTTTCTTT. This sequence encodes CASSLAWDTEAFF.

The CDR3 loop is CASSQDLGYNSPLHF. As DNA, the CDR3 is TGCGCCAGCAGCCAAGATCTTGGGTACAATTCACCCCTCCACTTT. The J gene is TRBJ1-6, the V gene TRBV4-3; D not resolved. CDR1 is LGHNA, CDR2 YSLEER, per germline. V dropped 0 bases and J dropped 7 bases, with 10 bases sitting between them. The CDR3 has 15 residues.

This clonotype was seen only a few times. This chain connects TRBV12-3 or TRBV12-4 to TRBJ1-1, with D possibly matching TRBD1 (6 bases). The length of the CDR3 is 14 residues. V was pared by 4 bases and J by 1 base, with 10 bases between. The CDR3 is CASSSGTKNTEAFF. CDR3 DNA: TGTGCCAGCAGTTCCGGGACAAAGAACACTGAAGCTTTCTTT.

The chain has TRBV20-1 and TRBJ1-5; the D gene is possibly TRBD1 (6 bases). This CDR3 contains 17 residues. The V and J ends lost 0 bases and 2 bases respectively, with 17 bases between them. The germline gives CDR1 DFQATT, CDR2 SNEGSKA (reference sequence). The CDR3 DNA is TGCAGTGCTAGAGACGGCTACGGGGGCCTCGGCAATCAGCCCCAGCATTTT. This sequence encodes CSARDGYGGLGNQPQHF.

This clonotype was seen at least ten times. The rearrangement joins TRBV7-2 to TRBJ2-3, with 8 bases identical to TRBD2. V was clipped by 3 bases and J by 8 bases; unmatched bases: 7. Germline V gene lookup returns CDR1 SGHTA and CDR2 FQGNSA. The CDR3 is 14 amino acids. In DNA, the CDR3 is TGTGCCAGCAGCTTGGCCGGGGGGGGTGGTACGCAGTATTTT. Its translation is CASSLAGGGGTQYF.

The chain combines TRBV11-2 with TRBJ2-3; TRBD2 might be the D (6 bases). This CDR3 has 18 residues. V lost 3 bases and J lost 4, with 23 bases in between. The germline CDR1 and CDR2 sequences are SGHAT and FQNNGV. The DNA for the CDR3 is TGTGCCAGCAGCTTTAAAAGTATTCTAGCGTTGGAGGCAGATACGCAGTATTTT. Translating it yields CASSFKSILALEADTQYF.

CDR3 region: CASGLTEDTEAFF. CDR3 DNA: TGTGCTAGTGGACTAACAGAGGACACTGAAGCTTTCTTT. The genes are TRBV12-5 and TRBJ1-1; D not resolved. CDR1 and CDR2 from the germline V gene are LGHNT and FRNRAP. Trimming shortened V by 6 bases and J by 3 bases, and 11 bases separated the two germline ends. The CDR3 sequence is 13 residues long.

The chain joins TRBV9 to TRBJ2-3; no clear D. Trimming stripped 3 bases from V and 2 bases from J, with 10 bases between. The germline gives CDR1 SGDLS, CDR2 YYNGEE. This CDR3 contains 14 residues. The CDR3 bases are TGTGCCAGCAGCGCTGACGGATACACAGATACGCAGTATTTT. Amino acids: CASSADGYTDTQYF.

This clonotype was detected a few times. The CDR3 DNA sequence: TGTGCCAGCAGCTTTACGAGCTCCTACGAGCAGTACTTC. Translation: CASSFTSSYEQYF. This chain joins TRBV7-2 and TRBJ2-7; no clear D. CDR1 and CDR2 from the germline V gene are SGHTA and FQGNSA. The V end was cut by 3 bases, the J end by 0 bases, with 6 bases between. The CDR3 covers 13 residues.

The chain links TRBV9 to TRBJ2-4; D call uncertain. Trimming cost V 4 bases and J 10 bases, with 21 bases left between them. Looked up from germline, CDR1 is SGDLS and CDR2 is YYNGEE. The CDR3 sequence is 15 residues long. The DNA for the CDR3 is TGTGCCAGCAGCCCCGGTGGAAGTCCGGCAACAATTCAGTACTTC. This translates into CASSPGGSPATIQYF.

The chain recombines TRBV7-2 with TRBJ2-3; D is unclear. The V end lost 5 bases, the J end lost 3 bases, and 9 bases lay between the germline ends. Germline CDR1 is SGHTA and CDR2 is FQGNSA. This CDR3 has 13 amino acids. This CDR3 reads CASSPFETDTQYF. The CDR3 DNA reads TGTGCCAGCAGCCCTTTTGAAACAGATACGCAGTATTTT.

This sequence joins TRBV3-1 and TRBJ1-1; D unresolved. The CDR3 loop spans 14 amino acids. The V end was cut by 1 base, the J end by 0 bases, with 6 bases between. Per germline, CDR1 LGHDT and CDR2 YNNKEL (reference sequence). The CDR3 loop is CASSQVGMNTEAFF. DNA for the CDR3: TGTGCCAGCAGCCAAGTTGGGATGAACACTGAAGCTTTCTTT.

The chain is built from TRBV7-2 and TRBJ2-1, with D perhaps TRBD1 (6 bases). The CDR3 is made up of 14 amino acids. Germline V gene lookup returns CDR1 SGHTA and CDR2 FQGNSA. Between the trimmed V and J ends, which lost 4 bases and 5 bases, there was a span of 12 bases. In DNA, the CDR3 is TGTGCCAGCAGCTACCGCTACAGGGACAATGAGCAGTTCTTC. As protein: CASSYRYRDNEQFF.

The chain links TRBV7-2 to TRBJ2-3, with 9 bases lining up with TRBD2. The germline CDR1 and CDR2 sequences are SGHTA and FQGNSA. CDR3 length: 17 amino acids. The trim removed 6 bases at V and 0 bases at J, leaving 10 bases unmatched. The DNA for the CDR3 is TGTGCCAGCAGTCTGAATAGCGGGAGCGCCAGCACAGATACGCAGTATTTT. Translation gives CASSLNSGSASTDTQYF.

This clonotype was seen a few times. This chain joins TRBV12-3 or TRBV12-4 and TRBJ1-2, with unresolved D. V lost 3 bases, J lost 4 bases, and 12 bases lay in between. CDR3 length: 14 residues. CDR3 sequence: CASSLRQNIYGYTF. The CDR3 nucleotides read TGTGCCAGCAGTTTGCGCCAGAACATCTATGGCTACACCTTC.

This clonotype was found many times. The gene calls are TRBV7-2 and TRBJ1-1; D not certain. V lost 1 base and J lost 7, with 10 bases in between. The CDR3 covers 13 residues. From germline, CDR1 is SGHTA and CDR2 FQGNSA. In DNA form, the CDR3 reads TGTGCCAGCAGCTTAGACCGGGAGCGTGAAGCTTTCTTT. This encodes CASSLDREREAFF.

The chain joins TRBV6-8 to TRBJ1-2; weak D call: TRBD1 (5 bases). The CDR3 has 11 amino acids. Trimming took 5 bases from V and 5 from J, leaving 6 bases between them. Germline loops: CDR1 MNHGY, CDR2 SAAAGT. This chain's CDR3 is CASSGTYGYTF. DNA of the CDR3: TGTGCCAGCAGTGGGACTTATGGCTACACCTTC.

This clonotype turned up a few times. The V and J genes are TRBV12-3 or TRBV12-4 and TRBJ1-2, with D possibly being TRBD1 (6 bases). The CDR3 sequence is 13 residues long. The V gene lost 8 bases and the J gene lost 0 bases, with 10 bases spanning the gap. The CDR3 nucleotides are TGTGCCAGCGGGACATCAGCTAACTATGGCTACACCTTC. It is translated as CASGTSANYGYTF.

The CDR3 coding sequence is TGTGCCAGCAGCTTGGTCGGGGGGGGTCAGCCCCAGCATTTT. Translating gives CASSLVGGGQPQHF. J is TRBJ1-5 and V is TRBV5-6; D is possibly TRBD1 (5 bases). V was trimmed by 0 bases and J by 6 bases, leaving 10 bases between them. In germline, CDR1 is SGHDT, CDR2 YYEEEE. The CDR3 is 14 residues long.

This chain links TRBV11-2 with TRBJ1-5; D unresolved. The CDR3 covers 17 residues. V lost 6 bases and J 3 bases, leaving 21 bases between the germline ends. From germline, CDR1 is SGHAT and CDR2 FQNNGV. The CDR3 spells CASSRNSNPYLNQPQHF. The CDR3 nucleotides read TGTGCCAGCAGTCGAAACAGCAACCCCTACCTCAATCAGCCCCAGCATTTT.